The 20 T cell receptor beta chains reported below all come from one sample, sequenced in a study of T cells in women clearing cervical HPV infection (dated by TCRdb to between 2017 and 2018). Libraries were built with the immunoSEQ multiplex PCR assay. TCRdb took this table from immuneACCESS and kept in-frame rearrangements with V and J called. Such tables lack part of the clones; where checked against another copy, unresolved V genes explain under half of the gap, and the rest is unexplained. This specimen's table enumerates around 19,000 clones. About 5.2% of the sample comes from the top ten. Sample: blood buffy coat. These receptors were obtained from a woman aged 18 to 69 with a cervical HPV16 infection that either progressed to CIN3+ or cleared (not recorded which).

About this clone itself: The CDR3 end lies 3 residues beyond the end of the read and is filled in from the germline J gene. This rearrangement joins TRBV5-4 to TRBJ2-5; TRBD2 matches at 12 bases. The CDR3 runs 15 residues. J was trimmed by 2 bases and V by 4 bases; bases with no gene match: 3. Germline-derived CDR1 and CDR2 are SGHNT and YYREEE (reference sequence). This CDR3 reads CASSTGLAGQETQYF. The DNA read from the CDR3 is TGTGCCAGCAGCACCGGACTAGCGGGGCAAGAGACC. The entire variable domain, with the rest obtained from reference TRBV5-4 and TRBJ2-5, is as follows: ETGVTQSPTHLIKTRGQQVTLRCSSQSGHNTVSWYQQALGQGPQFIFQYYREEENGRGNFPPRFSGLQFPNYSSELNVNALELDDSALYLCASSTGLAGQETQYFGPGTRLLVL.

With regard to this clone: The read comes to an end 3 residues before the CDR3 does, leaving the germline J gene to fill in the end. V is TRBV11-2 and J is TRBJ1-2, with 9 bases that match TRBD1. The CDR3 contains 13 residues. The V and J ends lost 6 bases and 3 bases, in that order; junction bases with no gene match: 2. Germline CDR1 SGHAT, CDR2 FQNNGV. The sequenced part of the CDR3 DNA is TGTGCCAGCAGGCGGACAGGGGACTATGGC. Translation gives CASRRTGDYG. The entire CDR3 protein reads CASRRTGDYGYTF.

A note on this clone: The missing CDR3 end, 3 residues past where the read stops, is filled in from the germline J gene. This chain joins TRBV29-1 and TRBJ2-4; 7 bases are shared with TRBD1. This CDR3 is built from 13 residues. The germline gives CDR1 SQVTM, CDR2 ANQGSEA. CDR3 loop: CSVEAGGLYGQYF. Partial CDR3 DNA: TGCAGCGTTGAGGCAGGGGGTCTCTATGGT.

A note on this clone: From the germline J gene comes the end of the CDR3, since the read stops 3 residues before it. This chain joins TRBV5-6 and TRBJ2-1; D gene ambiguous. Germline loops: CDR1 SGHDT, CDR2 YYEEEE. The CDR3 extends over 12 amino acids. The V gene lost 7 bases and the J gene lost 6 bases, with 11 bases spanning the gap. The CDR3 DNA, read in part, is TGTGCCAGCTCCTTGTCGGGCAATGAG. Protein: CASSLSGNE. The full CDR3 protein reads CASSLSGNEQFF.

Details on this clone: The CDR3 extends 3 residues past the end of the read, so its final part is completed from the germline J gene. This chain connects TRBV7-9 to TRBJ2-2, with TRBD1 matching over 9 bases. The CDR3 has 14 residues. Germline trimming cut 5 bases from V and 5 bases from J; bases unmatched to any gene: 3. CDR1 SEHNR and CDR2 FQNEAQ come from the germline V gene (reference sequence). The CDR3 protein is CASSLGQGTGELFF. The CDR3 bases that were read are TGTGCCAGCAGCCTGGGACAGGGAACCGGGGAG.

Comments on this clone: The read is 3 residues too short to cover the CDR3 end, so that end is filled in from the germline J gene. The chain carries TRBV2 and TRBJ2-3, with 9 bases that match TRBD2. The CDR3 length is 19 residues. V gave up 2 bases and J gave up 0 bases; unmatched junction bases: 12. Germline values: CDR1 SNHLY, CDR2 FYNNEI. The part of the CDR3 DNA that was read is TGTGCCAGCAGTGAACCCAGCGGGGGGACCCCCTCTAGCACAGATACG. Residues: CASSEPSGGTPSSTDT. The whole CDR3 is CASSEPSGGTPSSTDTQYF.

In the case of this clone: With the read ending 3 residues before the CDR3 end, the germline J gene is used to fill in that end. The chain carries TRBV20-1 and TRBJ2-3; 8 positions match TRBD2. CDR3 length: 16 residues. V trimming: 0 bases; J trimming: 4 bases; junction bases outside the gene matches: 9. CDR1 and CDR2 (germline): DFQATT, SNEGSKA (reference sequence). The chain's CDR3 is CSAREFDSGDSDTQYF. The sequenced CDR3 bases are TGCAGTGCTAGAGAGTTTGATAGCGGGGATTCAGATACG.

As concerns this clone: The read finishes 3 residues shy of the CDR3 end, and the germline J gene is used to complete it. The gene calls are TRBV7-9 and TRBJ2-3; 11 bases are a match to TRBD2. V was pared by 5 bases and J by 6 bases, with 7 bases of the junction left unmatched. This CDR3 is 15 amino acids long. CDR1 and CDR2 (germline): SEHNR, FQNEAQ (reference sequence). Here the CDR3 reads CASSGLAGGRDTQYF. The sequenced CDR3 bases are TGTGCCAGCAGCGGGTTAGCGGGGGGGCGTGATACG.

In regard to this clone: The sequenced fragment ends 3 residues before the CDR3 boundary, so the rest is inferred from the germline J gene. V and J are TRBV7-9 and TRBJ2-3, with 7 positions matching TRBD2. The CDR3 extends over 13 amino acids. Germline-derived CDR1 and CDR2 are SEHNR and FQNEAQ (reference sequence). The CDR3: CASRLAVQETQYF. CDR3 bases read: TGTGCCAGCAGGCTAGCGGTCCAAGAGACG.

With respect to this clone: The sequence runs out 3 residues before the end of the CDR3; the remainder is reconstructed from the germline J gene. The V and J genes are TRBV28 and TRBJ2-7, with D perhaps matching TRBD1 (6 bases). V lost 3 bases and J lost 5, with 20 bases in between. This CDR3 has 16 residues. Germline CDR1 reads MDHEN; CDR2 reads SYDVKM. The CDR3 bases that were read are TGTGCCAGCAGTTTTTCGATGAGACTTAGGGGGAACGAG. Protein: CASSFSMRLRGNE. The complete CDR3 reads CASSFSMRLRGNEQYF.

CDR3 DNA, as far as it was read: TGTGCCAGCAGTGAAGCGCGTGGACTAGCGGCCTACAATGAG. This codes for CASSEARGLAAYNE. The full CDR3 is CASSEARGLAAYNEQFF. V gene TRBV6-1 combines with J gene TRBJ2-1, with 10 bases matching TRBD2. Coverage ceases 3 residues before the CDR3 finishes, and the germline J gene fills in the end. Looked up from germline, CDR1 is MNHNS and CDR2 is SASEGT. J lost 2 bases, V lost 0 bases, and 4 bases had no gene match. The CDR3 consists of 17 residues.

About this clone itself: The sequenced fragment ends 3 residues before the CDR3 boundary, so the rest is inferred from the germline J gene. This chain uses TRBV7-8 with TRBJ1-4; a weak D match, TRBD1 (6 bases). The CDR3 consists of 13 residues. Germline V CDR1 and CDR2: SGHVS, FQNEAQ. The CDR3 sequence: CASIPLGANVLFF. The DNA read from the CDR3 is TGTGCCAGCATACCTCTGGGGGCCAACGTA.

As regards this clone: The read ends 3 residues shy of where the CDR3 ends; the end is completed using the germline J gene. The chain joins TRBV5-1 to TRBJ2-2, with 11 bases lining up with TRBD1. Germline trimming cut 4 bases from V and 4 bases from J; bases unmatched to any gene: 0. CDR3 length: 14 residues. The germline V gene has CDR1 SGHRS and CDR2 YFSETQ. CDR3 DNA (partial): TGCGCCAGCAGCGGACAGGGGGCCACCGGGGAG. Encoded protein: CASSGQGATGE. The CDR3 as a whole reads CASSGQGATGELFF.

A remark on this clone: Read data end 3 residues before the CDR3 end; the end is taken from the germline J gene. V gene TRBV7-2 combines with J gene TRBJ2-3; a possible D gene is TRBD1 (6 bases). This CDR3 has 15 amino acids. Germline CDR1 reads SGHTA; CDR2 reads FQGNSA. The sequenced CDR3 bases are TGTGCCAGCAGCGTTTCCGGGACACTACAAGAGACG. Amino acid sequence: CASSVSGTLQET. The CDR3 as a whole reads CASSVSGTLQETQYF. Filled out from reference TRBV7-2 and TRBJ2-3, the complete variable domain reads GAGVSQSPSNKVTEKGKDVELRCDPISGHTALYWYRQSLGQGLEFLIYFQGNSAPDKSGLPSDRFSAERTGGSVSTLTIQRTQQEDSAVYLCASSVSGTLQETQYFGPGTRLTVL.

As concerns this clone: The read halts 3 residues ahead of the CDR3 end, with the missing end drawn from the germline J gene. This chain uses TRBV20-1 with TRBJ1-4, with 8 bases identical to TRBD1. The length of the CDR3 is 14 residues. Losses at the gene ends were 3 bases for V and 7 bases for J; bases not matched to a gene: 7. Per germline, CDR1 DFQATT and CDR2 SNEGSKA (reference sequence). This CDR3 reads CSASLTGAFEKLFF. The part of the CDR3 DNA that was read is TGCAGTGCTAGTCTGACAGGGGCCTTTGAAAAA.

CDR3: CASSPGLAPYNDYTF. The part of the CDR3 DNA that was read is TGTGCCAGCAGCCCGGGACTAGCTCCCTACAATGAC. The chain joins TRBV7-9 to TRBJ1-2; D might be TRBD1 (5 bases). The sequenced fragment ends 3 residues before the CDR3 boundary, so the rest is inferred from the germline J gene. The CDR3 runs to 15 residues. CDR1 and CDR2 from the germline V gene are SEHNR and FQNEAQ (reference sequence).

Remarks on this clone: The CDR3 end is not reached by the read, which stops 3 residues before it; the germline J gene fills it in. The V and J genes are TRBV5-1 and TRBJ2-7; the D gene is possibly TRBD1 (5 bases). This CDR3 is 15 amino acids long. Germline V gene sequence: CDR1 SGHRS, CDR2 YFSETQ. V was trimmed by 4 bases and J by 0 bases, leaving 14 bases between them. The CDR3 region is CASSRTNGASYEQYF. CDR3 bases read: TGCGCCAGCAGCCGCACCAATGGGGCCTCCTACGAG. The full variable domain, in which reference TRBV5-1 and TRBJ2-7 provide the parts outside the CDR3, is KAGVTQTPRYLIKTRGQQVTLSCSPISGHRSVSWYQQTPGQGLQFLFEYFSETQRNKGNFPGRFSGRQFSNSRSEMNVSTLELGDSALYLCASSRTNGASYEQYFGPGTRLTVT.

Notes on this clone: The read halts 3 residues ahead of the CDR3 end, with the missing end drawn from the germline J gene. This CDR3 is also generated by other DNA sequences in the sample. The chain has TRBV18 and TRBJ1-1; D possibly corresponds to TRBD1 (6 bases). V lost 3 bases to trimming and J lost 0 bases, with 11 bases between them. The germline gives CDR1 KGHSH, CDR2 LQKENI. The CDR3 sequence is 15 residues long. The DNA read from the CDR3 is TGTGCCAGCTCACCGGTGGGGGGGCTGAACACTGAA. It codes for CASSPVGGLNTE. In full, the CDR3 reads CASSPVGGLNTEAFF.

A word on this clone: The read terminates 3 residues before the CDR3 end, so the remaining end is supplied by the germline J gene. V is TRBV30 and J is TRBJ2-2; the match to TRBD1 covers 7 bases. The germline gives CDR1 GTSNPN, CDR2 SVGIG (reference sequence). The CDR3 contains 14 residues. The CDR3 here is CAWEAGTENSPLFF. CDR3 bases read: TGTGCCTGGGAAGCCGGGACAGAGAATTCACCG. The whole variable domain, remainder taken from reference TRBV30 and TRBJ2-2, is SQTIHQWPATLVQPVGSPLSLECTVEGTSNPNLYWYRQAAGRGLQLLFYSVGIGQISSEVPQNLSASRPQDRQFILSSKKLLLSDSGFYLCAWEAGTENSPLFFGEGSRLTVL.

About this clone itself: The read finishes 3 residues shy of the CDR3 end, and the germline J gene is used to complete it. This chain uses TRBV20-1 with TRBJ2-1; 8 bases fit TRBD1. The CDR3 is made up of 15 amino acids. The V segment lost 3 bases and the J segment 0 bases; nucleotides outside the gene matches: 4. Germline V lookup: CDR1 DFQATT, CDR2 SNEGSKA (reference sequence). CDR3 in amino acids: CSASQDRVSYNEQFF. CDR3 DNA, as far as it was read: TGCAGTGCTAGCCAGGACAGGGTCTCCTACAATGAG.